The following is a T cell receptor (beta chain) sequence with its context. Its antigen is unidentified. This record belongs to a study of T-cell memory formation after mild COVID-19. Study-wide context: TCR clusters were mostly donor specific.

Constant-segment primers and 5'RACE yielded cDNA libraries for TCR alpha and TCR beta, each carrying sample barcodes and UMIs. TCRdb passed the 5' RACE reads through MiXCR, listing each CDR3 protein once. The table lists some 440,000 distinct CDR3 sequences, around a quarter of them singletons, with around an eighth in the top ten. The V gene lost 0 bases and the J gene lost 2 bases, with 9 bases spanning the gap. Germline V gene sequence: CDR1 SQVTM, CDR2 ANQGSEA. The CDR3 runs to 14 residues. General study findings and limits: Mainly CM and EM harbored the contracting CD4+ clones; mainly EMRA harbored the CD8+ ones. Day 37-peaking second-wave clones had unconfirmed SARS-CoV-2 specificity.

The gene calls are TRBV29-1 and TRBJ2-3; perhaps TRBD2 as D (5 bases). Sample: PBMCs or a T cell subset sorted from them (not recorded which). This TCR derives from an adult woman who had mild COVID-19 (a few samples of this study predate the infection). Cell type and time point are not known. The CDR3 bases are TGCAGCGTTGAAGACGGGCGGGCCACAGATACGCAGTATTTT. This sequence encodes CSVEDGRATDTQYF.